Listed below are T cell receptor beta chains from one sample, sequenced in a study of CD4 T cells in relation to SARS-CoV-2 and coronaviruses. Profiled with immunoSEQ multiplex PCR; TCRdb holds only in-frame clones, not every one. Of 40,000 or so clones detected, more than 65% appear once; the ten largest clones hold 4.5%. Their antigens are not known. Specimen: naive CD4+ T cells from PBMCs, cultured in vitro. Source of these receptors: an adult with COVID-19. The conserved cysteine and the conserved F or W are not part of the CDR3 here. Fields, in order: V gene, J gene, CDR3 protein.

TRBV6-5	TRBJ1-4	ASSYSGTMNEKLF
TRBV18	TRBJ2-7	ASSPMGTPSPPYEQY
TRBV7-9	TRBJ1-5	ASSATGGYSNQPQH
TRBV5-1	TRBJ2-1	ASSLGQGAGGEQF
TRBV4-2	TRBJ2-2	ASSQDPGTTPGELF
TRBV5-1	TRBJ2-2	ASSLGPGELF
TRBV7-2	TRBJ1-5	ASSLGITTEFQPQH
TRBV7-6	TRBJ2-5	ASSLWDLQETQY
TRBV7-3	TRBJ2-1	ASSPSASSYNEQF
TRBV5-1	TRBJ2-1	ASSGAERQF
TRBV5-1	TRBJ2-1	ASSLPPSNDEQF